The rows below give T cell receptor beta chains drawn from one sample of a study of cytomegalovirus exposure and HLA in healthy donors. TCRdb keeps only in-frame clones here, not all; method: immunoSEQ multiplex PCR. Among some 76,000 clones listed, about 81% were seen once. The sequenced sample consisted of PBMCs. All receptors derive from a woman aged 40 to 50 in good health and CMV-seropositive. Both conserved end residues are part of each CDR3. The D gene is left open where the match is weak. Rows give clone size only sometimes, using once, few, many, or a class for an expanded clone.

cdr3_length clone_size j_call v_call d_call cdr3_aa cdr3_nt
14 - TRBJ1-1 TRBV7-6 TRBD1 CASSFGQGGPEAFF TGTGCCAGCAGCTTCGGACAGGGTGGGCCCGAAGCTTTCTTT
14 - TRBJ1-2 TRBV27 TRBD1 CASSLGTGKYGYTF TGTGCCAGCAGTCTAGGGACAGGCAAATATGGCTACACCTTC
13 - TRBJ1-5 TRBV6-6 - CASRQGIDQPQHF TGTGCCAGCAGGCAGGGAATCGATCAGCCCCAGCATTTT
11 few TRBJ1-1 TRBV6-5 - CASRGTSEAFF TGTGCCAGCAGGGGGACATCTGAAGCTTTCTTT
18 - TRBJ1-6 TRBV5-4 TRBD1 CASSKAGTVRSYNSPLHF TGTGCCAGCAGCAAAGCAGGGACAGTGAGGTCCTATAATTCACCCCTCCACTTT
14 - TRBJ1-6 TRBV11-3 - CASSLRHGGSPLHF TGTGCCAGCAGCTTAAGGCACGGAGGTTCACCCCTCCACTTT
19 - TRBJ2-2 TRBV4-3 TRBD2 CASSPWRGSGGADTGELFF TGCGCCAGCAGCCCATGGCGGGGGAGCGGGGGGGCTGACACCGGGGAGCTGTTTTTT
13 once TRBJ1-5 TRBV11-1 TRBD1 CASSRDRGQPQHF TGTGCCAGCAGCCGCGACAGGGGTCAGCCCCAGCATTTT
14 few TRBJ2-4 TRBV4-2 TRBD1 CASSQDRGLNIQYF TGTGCCAGCAGCCAAGACAGGGGGCTTAACATTCAGTACTTC
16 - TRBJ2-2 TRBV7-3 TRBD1 CASSGPGQGTGGELFF TGTGCCAGCAGCGGCCCGGGACAGGGGACGGGCGGGGAGCTGTTTTTT
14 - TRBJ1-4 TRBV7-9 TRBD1 CASSSQGDGEKLFF TGTGCCAGCAGCTCACAGGGGGATGGTGAAAAACTGTTTTTT
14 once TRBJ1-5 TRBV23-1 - CASNPGGGLQPQHF TGCGCCAGCAACCCCGGGGGGGGACTTCAGCCCCAGCATTTT
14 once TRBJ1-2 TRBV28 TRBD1 CASSTGQGAYGYTF TGTGCCAGCAGTACAGGACAGGGGGCCTATGGCTACACCTTC
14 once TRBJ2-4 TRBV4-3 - CASSQDSGKNIQYF TGCGCCAGCAGCCAAGATTCGGGGAAAAACATTCAGTACTTC
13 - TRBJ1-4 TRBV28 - CASSPIDNEKLFF TGTGCCAGCAGTCCCATAGATAATGAAAAACTGTTTTTT
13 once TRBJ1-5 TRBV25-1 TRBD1 CASSGTGVGTQHF TGTGCCAGCAGTGGGACAGGGGTAGGGACCCAGCATTTT
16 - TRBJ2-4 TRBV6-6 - CASSRVQGSSKNIQYF TGTGCCAGCAGCCGAGTCCAGGGGTCGTCCAAAAACATTCAGTACTTC
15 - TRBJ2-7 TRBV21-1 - CASSNPRESPYEQYF TGTGCCAGCAGTAATCCTCGGGAGAGCCCCTACGAGCAGTACTTC
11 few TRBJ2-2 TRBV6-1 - CASNPGGELFF TGTGCCAGCAATCCGGGGGGGGAGCTGTTTTTT
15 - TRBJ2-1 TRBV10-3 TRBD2 CAISGMTSGNNEQFF TGTGCCATCAGTGGGATGACTAGCGGGAACAATGAGCAGTTCTTC
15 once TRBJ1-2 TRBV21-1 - CARRVGNRANYGYTF TGTGCCAGGAGGGTGGGGAACAGGGCTAACTATGGCTACACCTTC
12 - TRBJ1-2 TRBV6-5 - CASSNREGGYTF TGTGCCAGCAGCAACAGGGAAGGTGGCTACACCTTC
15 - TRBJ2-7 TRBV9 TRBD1 CASSVGLGTGEEQYF TGTGCCAGCAGCGTAGGTTTAGGGACAGGGGAAGAGCAGTACTTC
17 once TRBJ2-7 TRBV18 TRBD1 CASSLSLPGQGADEQYF TGTGCCAGCTCACTCTCCCTACCGGGACAGGGGGCCGACGAGCAGTACTTC
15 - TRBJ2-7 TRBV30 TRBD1 CAWVARQGFSYEQYF TGTGCCTGGGTCGCGCGACAGGGGTTCTCCTACGAGCAGTACTTC
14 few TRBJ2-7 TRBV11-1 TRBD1 CASSLGTGGYEQYF TGTGCCAGCAGCTTAGGTACAGGGGGGTACGAGCAGTACTTC
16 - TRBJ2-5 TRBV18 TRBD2 CASSTTSGGVEETQYF TGTGCCAGCTCAACGACTAGCGGGGGGGTCGAAGAGACCCAGTACTTC
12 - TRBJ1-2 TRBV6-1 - CASERENYGYTF TGTGCCAGTGAGCGGGAGAACTATGGCTACACCTTC
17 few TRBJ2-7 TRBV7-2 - CASSLAWQGGGFYEQYF TGTGCCAGCAGCTTAGCGTGGCAGGGGGGTGGGTTTTACGAGCAGTACTTC
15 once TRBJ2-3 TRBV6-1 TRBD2 CASVLAGGVTDTQYF TGTGCCAGCGTCCTAGCGGGGGGTGTCACAGATACGCAGTATTTT
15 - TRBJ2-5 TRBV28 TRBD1 CVSSFPDREWETQYF TGTGTCAGCAGTTTCCCGGACAGGGAGTGGGAGACCCAGTACTTC
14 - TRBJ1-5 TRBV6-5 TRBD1 CASSRGQGSQPQHF TGTGCCAGCAGCAGGGGACAGGGGAGTCAGCCCCAGCATTTT
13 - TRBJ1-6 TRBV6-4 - CASRREYNSPLHF TGTGCCAGCAGGAGGGAATATAATTCACCCCTCCACTTT
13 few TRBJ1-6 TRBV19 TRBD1 CASAGTGESPLHF TGTGCCAGTGCCGGGACAGGGGAATCACCCCTCCACTTT
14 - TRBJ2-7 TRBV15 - CATSRFPGTQEQYF TGTGCCACCAGCAGATTTCCCGGGACTCAAGAGCAGTACTTC
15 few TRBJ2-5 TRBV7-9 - CASSLITGIGETQYF TGTGCCAGCAGCTTAATCACAGGGATCGGGGAGACCCAGTACTTC
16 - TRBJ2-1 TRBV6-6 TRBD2 CASSNKRGGPYNEQFF TGTGCCAGCAGTAACAAACGGGGGGGGCCCTACAATGAGCAGTTCTTC
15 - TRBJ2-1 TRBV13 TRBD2 CASSPRTSGGYEQFF TGTGCCAGCAGCCCACGGACTAGCGGGGGGTATGAGCAGTTCTTC
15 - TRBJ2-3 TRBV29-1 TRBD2 CSVAGSGNSTDTQYF TGCAGCGTTGCAGGTAGCGGGAATAGCACAGATACGCAGTATTTT
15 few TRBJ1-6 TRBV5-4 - CASSLGRGAGSPLHF TGTGCCAGCAGCTTGGGCCGGGGTGCGGGCTCACCCCTCCACTTT
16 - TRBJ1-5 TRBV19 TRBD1 CASSPLLDRSNQPQHF TGTGCCAGTAGTCCTCTTTTGGACAGGAGCAATCAGCCCCAGCATTTT
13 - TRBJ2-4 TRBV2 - CASSVVSRDIQYF TGTGCCAGCAGTGTGGTCAGTCGGGACATTCAGTACTTC
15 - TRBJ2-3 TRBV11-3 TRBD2 CASSLGGRSTDTQYF TGTGCCAGCAGCTTAGGCGGGAGATCCACAGATACGCAGTATTTT
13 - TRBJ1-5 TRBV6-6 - CASSRTGNQPQHF TGTGCCAGCAGCCGGACAGGCAATCAGCCCCAGCATTTT
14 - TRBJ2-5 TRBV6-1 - CASSLMAGKETQYF TGTGCCAGCAGCCTTATGGCAGGGAAAGAGACCCAGTACTTC
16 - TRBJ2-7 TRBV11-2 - CASSSTRAQGRNEQYF TGTGCCAGCAGCTCGACTCGGGCGCAGGGAAGGAACGAGCAGTACTTC
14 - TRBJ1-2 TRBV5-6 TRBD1 CASSLPGQYYGYTF TGTGCCAGCAGCTTGCCGGGACAGTACTATGGCTACACCTTC
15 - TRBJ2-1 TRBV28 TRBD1 CASSVSDRGKNEQFF TGTGCCAGCAGTGTGTCGGACAGGGGGAAAAATGAGCAGTTCTTC
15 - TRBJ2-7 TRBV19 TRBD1 CASSTLGQGTYEQYF TGTGCCAGTAGTACTCTAGGACAGGGGACCTACGAGCAGTACTTC
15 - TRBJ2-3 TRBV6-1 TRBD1 CASSEMGQGTDTQYF TGTGCCAGCAGTGAAATGGGACAGGGGACAGATACGCAGTATTTT
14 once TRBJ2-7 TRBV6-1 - CASSPQTEAYEQYF TGTGCCAGCAGTCCCCAGACGGAGGCCTACGAGCAGTACTTC
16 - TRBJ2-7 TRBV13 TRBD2 CASSQDPQRGGDEQYF TGTGCCAGCAGCCAAGATCCCCAGCGGGGGGGCGACGAGCAGTACTTC
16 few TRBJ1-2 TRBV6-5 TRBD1 CASSYTRDRGRGGYTF TGTGCCAGCAGTTACACCCGGGACAGGGGGCGAGGTGGCTACACCTTC
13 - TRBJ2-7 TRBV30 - CAWRGRARYEQYF TGTGCCTGGAGAGGCAGGGCGAGGTACGAGCAGTACTTC